The text below deals with one T cell receptor (beta chain). Profiling relied on immunoSEQ multiplex PCR, and the TCRdb table lists in-frame clones only, not all of them. This table holds hundreds of thousands of clones, over 75% found once. Trimming removed 2 bases from V and 7 bases from J; junction bases left unmatched: 9. CDR3 length equals 16 residues. Germline V gene sequence: CDR1 KGHSH, CDR2 LQKENI. These data belong to a study of blood T cell repertoires in COVID-19. The V gene is TRBV18, the J gene TRBJ1-2; 11 nucleotides match TRBD1. The TCR originated in a man between 40 and 49 years old who had recovered from COVID-19. Sequencing was performed on PBMCs or T cells enriched from blood (not recorded which). In DNA, the CDR3 is TGTGCCAGCTCACCAGGACTCGGACAGGGGGCTGCTGGCTACACCTTC. Its protein product is CASSPGLGQGAAGYTF.